Shown below are 15 T cell receptor beta chains from a single sample sequenced in a study of shared clonotypes between healthy human individuals. Naive CD8 cells lacked CD45RO, underwent positive selection for CCR7 and left out terminally differentiated effector memory CD45RA+ cells. Profiled with immunoSEQ multiplex PCR; TCRdb holds only in-frame clones, not every one. This sample has some 1,900,000 clones, with roughly 95% found just once. Sequencing input: naive CD8+ T cells sorted from blood. Source of these receptors: a man between 18 and 35 years old in good health.

The chain couples TRBV5-5 to TRBJ1-5; the D is unclear. The CDR3 covers 15 residues. V was trimmed by 0 bases and J by 1 base, leaving 8 bases between them. Germline CDR1 reads SGHKS; CDR2 reads YYEKEE (reference sequence). The CDR3 is CASSLGSVSNQPQHF. The CDR3, as DNA: TGTGCCAGCAGCTTGGGGAGTGTCAGCAATCAGCCCCAGCATTTT.

V and J are TRBV7-6 and TRBJ2-7, with D perhaps matching TRBD1 or TRBD2 (5 bases each). Germline V CDR1 and CDR2: SGHVS, FNYEAQ. Trimming shortened V by 5 bases and J by 0 bases, and 14 bases separated the two germline ends. The CDR3 runs to 15 residues. The CDR3 DNA follows: TGTGCCAGCAGCCCCGGGGACGGCAGCTCCTACGAGCAGTACTTC. Protein sequence: CASSPGDGSSYEQYF. The full variable domain, its missing parts supplied by reference TRBV7-6 and TRBJ2-7, is GAGVSQSPRYKVTKRGQDVALRCDPISGHVSLYWYRQALGQGPEFLTYFNYEAQQDKSGLPNDRFSAERPEGSISTLTIQRTEQRDSAMYRCASSPGDGSSYEQYFGPGTRLTVT.

The V gene is TRBV28, the J gene TRBJ2-7, with 7 positions matching TRBD2. Germline V gives CDR1 MDHEN, CDR2 SYDVKM. The CDR3 is 16 residues long. V lost 5 bases to trimming and J lost 4 bases; unmatched junction nucleotides: 14. The CDR3 DNA follows: TGTGCCAGCAGTCCCGAGCGGGGCCTAGCTAAATACGAGCAGTACTTC. Translated: CASSPERGLAKYEQYF.

Only one count was recorded for this clone. The rearrangement joins TRBV5-6 to TRBJ2-5; 7 positions match TRBD1. The germline gives CDR1 SGHDT, CDR2 YYEEEE. V lost 1 base to trimming and J lost 9 bases; unmatched junction nucleotides: 15. The CDR3 extends over 16 amino acids. The CDR3: CASSLRGQGLQEPQYF. The CDR3 DNA follows: TGTGCCAGCAGCTTGAGGGGGCAGGGCCTCCAGGAACCCCAGTACTTC.

The chain has TRBV19 and TRBJ2-1, with no clear D. The CDR3 has 11 amino acids. From germline, CDR1 is LNHDA and CDR2 SQIVND (reference sequence). Trimming removed 4 bases from V and 11 bases from J, with 9 bases in between. In DNA, the CDR3 is TGTGCCAGTAGTAATCTCCTCCAGCAGTTCTTC. Translated, it gives CASSNLLQQFF.

V usage is TRBV9 and J usage is TRBJ2-6; D is perhaps TRBD1 (5 bases). The CDR3 consists of 16 residues. Germline loops: CDR1 SGDLS, CDR2 YYNGEE. Trimming removed 4 bases at V and 2 bases at J, with 13 bases between. Here the CDR3 DNA reads TGTGCCAGCAGCACGACAGTCAATCCTGGGGCCAACGTCCTGACTTTC. Amino acid sequence: CASSTTVNPGANVLTF.

Worth noting for this clone: The sample carries other DNA sequences with the same CDR3. The rearrangement joins TRBV6-5 to TRBJ2-7; D gene unclear. V was trimmed by 2 bases and J by 0 bases, leaving 11 bases between them. CDR1 and CDR2 (germline): MNHEY, SVGAGI. This CDR3 comprises 15 residues. The CDR3 spells CASSYGPPSSYEQYF. CDR3 sequence (DNA): TGTGCCAGCAGTTACGGACCCCCGAGCTCCTACGAGCAGTACTTC.

The CDR3 is CASKIQGALGEQYF. Written as DNA, the CDR3 is TGTGCCAGCAAGATACAGGGGGCGCTGGGGGAGCAGTACTTC. V is TRBV6-5 and J is TRBJ2-7, with 9 positions matching TRBD1. The germline CDR1 and CDR2 sequences are MNHEY and SVGAGI. V lost 7 bases to trimming and J lost 7 bases; unmatched junction nucleotides: 11. The CDR3 has 14 amino acids.

For the CDR3, the DNA is TGTGCCAGCAGCACCTACGACCGTCTGTGCAATCAGCCCCAGCATTTT. This codes for CASSTYDRLCNQPQHF. The chain carries TRBV21-1 and TRBJ1-5. TRBV21-1 constitutes a pseudogene. The CDR3 is made up of 16 amino acids.

CDR3: CASSKGIGSGEQYF. DNA of the CDR3: TGTGCCAGCAGCAAAGGCATAGGGAGCGGCGAGCAGTACTTC. The rearrangement joins TRBV21-1 to TRBJ2-7; the D call TRBD2 from the table was never checked on the DNA. TRBV21-1 is a pseudogene segment. The CDR3 covers 14 residues.

A note on this clone: Other DNA sequences of this sample code for an identical CDR3. This chain joins TRBV27 and TRBJ2-7; maybe TRBD1 (6 bases). The CDR3 loop spans 13 amino acids. Trimming pared 8 bases from V and 3 bases from J, leaving 14 bases between. Germline-derived CDR1 and CDR2 are MNHEY and SMNVEV (reference sequence). The CDR3 DNA reads TGTGCCAGCTCACTCCGGGACAACTACGAGCAGTACTTC. This sequence encodes CASSLRDNYEQYF.

V and J are TRBV6-5 and TRBJ2-5, with 9 nucleotides matching TRBD1. The V and J ends lost 4 bases and 4 bases, in that order; junction bases with no gene match: 7. This CDR3 has 15 amino acids. In germline, CDR1 is MNHEY, CDR2 SVGAGI. The CDR3 region is CASSFETGGGETQYF. The CDR3 DNA is TGTGCCAGCAGTTTTGAAACAGGGGGCGGAGAGACCCAGTACTTC.

CDR3 residues: CASSVEFAGAVGNEQFF. CDR3 in DNA: TGTGCCAGCAGCGTAGAATTCGCGGGAGCAGTAGGCAATGAGCAGTTCTTC. The gene calls are TRBV9 and TRBJ2-1; 7 nucleotides align to TRBD2. Germline values: CDR1 SGDLS, CDR2 YYNGEE. The CDR3 is 17 residues long. The junction had 12 bases not matched to a gene; V was cut back by 0 bases and J by 6 bases.

The CDR3: CASSQLTYEQYF. The CDR3 DNA follows: TGTGCCAGCAGCCAGCTTACCTACGAGCAGTACTTC. The chain couples TRBV6-1 to TRBJ2-7; no definite D call. This CDR3 is built from 12 residues. Per germline, CDR1 MNHNS and CDR2 SASEGT. Trimming pared 6 bases from V and 2 bases from J, leaving 8 bases between.

The J gene is TRBJ2-7, the V gene TRBV5-6; TRBD1 aligns across 7 bases. Germline V gene lookup returns CDR1 SGHDT and CDR2 YYEEEE. V was clipped by 4 bases and J by 3 bases; unmatched bases: 7. This CDR3 spans 14 amino acids. Written as DNA, the CDR3 is TGTGCCAGCAGCCTCGACAGGGCGGTCTACGAGCAGTACTTC. Translating it yields CASSLDRAVYEQYF.